This T cell receptor beta chain was recovered during a study of identical twins' blood T cells. Study results and caveats: Each donor's most abundant TCRbeta clonotypes shared more CDR3 sequences with her twin than unrelated donors.

Both ends of each TCR cDNA library bore sample-specific barcodes. Per the original data handling: Each donor had about 90,000 to nearly 500,000 clonotypes. One entry per CDR3 protein results from TCRdb running MiXCR on the 5' RACE reads. The V and J calls follow TCRdb's processing rather than the paper's. The repertoire consists of around 380,000 distinct CDR3 sequences, with roughly 28% occurring once and the leading ten covering 6.1%. CDR3 length: 12 amino acids. Between the trimmed V and J ends, which lost 7 bases and 7 bases, there was a span of 11 bases. The table lists this clonotype with a few counts. Its specificity is not known.

This sequence was found in a woman between 18 and 50 years old in good health. The genes are TRBV12-3 or TRBV12-4 and TRBJ1-5; possible D gene TRBD1, 5 bases. The specimen was PBMCs. CDR3 coding DNA: TGTGCCAGCACTCGAGGGGTCCAGCCCCAGCATTTT. It specifies CASTRGVQPQHF.